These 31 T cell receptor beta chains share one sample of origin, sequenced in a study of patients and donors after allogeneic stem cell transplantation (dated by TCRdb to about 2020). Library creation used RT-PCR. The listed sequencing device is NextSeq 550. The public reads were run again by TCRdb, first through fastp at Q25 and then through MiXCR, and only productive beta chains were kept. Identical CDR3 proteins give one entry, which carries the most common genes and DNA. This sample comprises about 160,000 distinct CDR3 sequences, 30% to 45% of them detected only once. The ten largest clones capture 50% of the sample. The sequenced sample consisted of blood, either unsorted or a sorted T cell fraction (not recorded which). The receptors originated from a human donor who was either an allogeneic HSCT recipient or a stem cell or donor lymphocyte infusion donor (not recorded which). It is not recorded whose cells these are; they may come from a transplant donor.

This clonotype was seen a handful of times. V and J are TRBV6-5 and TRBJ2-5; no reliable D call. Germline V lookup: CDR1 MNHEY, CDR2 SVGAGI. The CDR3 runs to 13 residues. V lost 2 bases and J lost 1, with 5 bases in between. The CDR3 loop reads CASSYGPQETQYF. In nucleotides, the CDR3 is TGTGCCAGCAGTTACGGGCCCCAAGAGACCCAGTACTTC.

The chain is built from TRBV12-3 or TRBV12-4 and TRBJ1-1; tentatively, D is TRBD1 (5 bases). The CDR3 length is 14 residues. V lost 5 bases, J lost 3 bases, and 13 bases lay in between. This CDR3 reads CASSITGGDTEAFF. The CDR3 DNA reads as TGTGCCAGCAGTATCACAGGTGGGGACACTGAAGCTTTCTTT.

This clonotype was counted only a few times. The CDR3 region has the DNA TGTGCCAGCAGTGAGAGGCTAGGGCCCCCAAATCAGCCCCAGCATTTT. Translating gives CASSERLGPPNQPQHF. The V call is TRBV2, the J call TRBJ1-5; D unclear. CDR1 and CDR2 (germline): SNHLY, FYNNEI. This CDR3 has 16 residues. V was cut by 3 bases and J by 4 bases, with 16 bases left in between.

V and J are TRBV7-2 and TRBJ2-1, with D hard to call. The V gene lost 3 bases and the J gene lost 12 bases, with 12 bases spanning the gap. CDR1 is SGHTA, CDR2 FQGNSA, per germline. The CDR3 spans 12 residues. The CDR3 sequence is CASSLGGSAQFF. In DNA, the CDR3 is TGTGCCAGCAGCTTGGGTGGATCGGCGCAGTTCTTC.

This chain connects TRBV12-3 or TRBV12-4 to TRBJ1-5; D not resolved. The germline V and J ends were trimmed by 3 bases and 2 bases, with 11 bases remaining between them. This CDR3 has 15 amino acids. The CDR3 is CASSFSMEGNQPQHF. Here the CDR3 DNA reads TGTGCCAGCAGTTTTTCAATGGAAGGCAATCAGCCCCAGCATTTT.

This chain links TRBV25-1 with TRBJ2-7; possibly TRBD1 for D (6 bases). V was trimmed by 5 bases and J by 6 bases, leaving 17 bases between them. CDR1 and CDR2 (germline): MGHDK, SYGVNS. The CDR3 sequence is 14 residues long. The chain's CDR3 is CASSPGRQVGEQYV. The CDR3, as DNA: TGTGCCAGCAGTCCGGGGAGACAGGTTGGCGAGCAGTACGTC.

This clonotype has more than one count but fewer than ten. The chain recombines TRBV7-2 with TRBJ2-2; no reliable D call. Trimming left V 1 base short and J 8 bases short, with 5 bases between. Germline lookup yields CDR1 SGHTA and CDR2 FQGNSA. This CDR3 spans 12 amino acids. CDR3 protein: CASSLVSGELFF. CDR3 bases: TGTGCCAGCAGCTTAGTTTCTGGGGAGCTGTTTTTT.

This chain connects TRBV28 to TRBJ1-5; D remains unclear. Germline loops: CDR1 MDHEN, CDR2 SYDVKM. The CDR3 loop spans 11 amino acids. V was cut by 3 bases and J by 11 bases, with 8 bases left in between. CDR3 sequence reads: CASSFRQTQHF. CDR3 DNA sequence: TGTGCCAGCAGTTTTCGGCAGACCCAGCATTTT.

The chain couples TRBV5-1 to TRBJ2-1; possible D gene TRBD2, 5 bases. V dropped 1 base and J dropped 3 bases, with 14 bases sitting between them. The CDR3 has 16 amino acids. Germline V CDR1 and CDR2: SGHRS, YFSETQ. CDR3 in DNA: TGCGCCAGCAGCTTGAGGTATCCGGGGAACTACAATGAGCAGTTCTTC. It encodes CASSLRYPGNYNEQFF. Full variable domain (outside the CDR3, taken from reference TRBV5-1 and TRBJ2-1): KAGVTQTPRYLIKTRGQQVTLSCSPISGHRSVSWYQQTPGQGLQFLFEYFSETQRNKGNFPGRFSGRQFSNSRSEMNVSTLELGDSALYLCASSLRYPGNYNEQFFGPGTRLTVL.

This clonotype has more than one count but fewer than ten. The CDR3, as DNA: TGTGCCAGCAGTTTAATGGGACTCCAGGAAAAACTGTTTTTT. It yields the protein CASSLMGLQEKLFF. This chain connects TRBV12-3 or TRBV12-4 to TRBJ1-4, with D possibly being TRBD1 (5 bases). The V and J ends lost 2 bases and 8 bases respectively, with 12 bases between them. This CDR3 has 14 amino acids.

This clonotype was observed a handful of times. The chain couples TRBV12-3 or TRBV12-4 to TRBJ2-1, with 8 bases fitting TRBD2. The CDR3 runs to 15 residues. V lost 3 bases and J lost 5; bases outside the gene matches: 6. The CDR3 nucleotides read TGTGCCAGCAGTTTTCCCGGGGGGGCCCACAATGAGCAGTTCTTC. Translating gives CASSFPGGAHNEQFF.

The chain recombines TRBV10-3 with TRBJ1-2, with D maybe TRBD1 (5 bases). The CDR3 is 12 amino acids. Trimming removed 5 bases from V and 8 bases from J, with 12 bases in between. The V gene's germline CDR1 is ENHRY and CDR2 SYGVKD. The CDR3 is CAISPGTIGYTF. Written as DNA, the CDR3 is TGTGCCATCAGTCCAGGGACCATCGGCTACACCTTC.

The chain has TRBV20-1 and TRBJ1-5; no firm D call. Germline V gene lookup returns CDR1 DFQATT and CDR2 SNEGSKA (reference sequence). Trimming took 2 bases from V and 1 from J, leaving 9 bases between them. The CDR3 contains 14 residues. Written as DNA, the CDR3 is TGCAGTGCTAGACCTGACGGAAGCAATCAGCCCCAGCATTTT. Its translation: CSARPDGSNQPQHF.

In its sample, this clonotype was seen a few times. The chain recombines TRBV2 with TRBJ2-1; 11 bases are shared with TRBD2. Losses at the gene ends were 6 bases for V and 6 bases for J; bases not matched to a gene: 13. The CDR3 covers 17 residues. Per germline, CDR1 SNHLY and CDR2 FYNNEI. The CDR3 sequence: CASRGDWASGGPNEQFF. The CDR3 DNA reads TGTGCCAGCAGAGGGGACTGGGCTAGCGGGGGGCCCAATGAGCAGTTCTTC.

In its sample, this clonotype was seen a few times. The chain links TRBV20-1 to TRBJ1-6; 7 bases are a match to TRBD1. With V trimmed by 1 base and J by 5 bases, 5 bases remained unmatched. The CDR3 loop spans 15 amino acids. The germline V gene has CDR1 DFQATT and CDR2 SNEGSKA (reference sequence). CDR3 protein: CSARARGYHNSPLHF. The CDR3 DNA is TGCAGTGCTAGAGCCAGGGGGTATCATAATTCACCCCTCCACTTT.

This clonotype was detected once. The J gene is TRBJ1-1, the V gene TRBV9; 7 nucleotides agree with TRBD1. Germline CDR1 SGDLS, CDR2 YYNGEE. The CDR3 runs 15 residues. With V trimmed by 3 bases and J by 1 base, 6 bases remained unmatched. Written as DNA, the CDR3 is TGTGCCAGCAGCGCAGACCCAGGGGGGAACACTGAAGCTTTCTTT. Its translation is CASSADPGGNTEAFF.

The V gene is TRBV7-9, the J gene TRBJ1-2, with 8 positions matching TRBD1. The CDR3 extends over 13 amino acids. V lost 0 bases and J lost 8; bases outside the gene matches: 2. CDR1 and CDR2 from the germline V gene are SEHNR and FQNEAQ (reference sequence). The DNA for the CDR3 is TGTGCCAGCAGCTTAGCGACAGGGGAGGGCTACACCTTC. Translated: CASSLATGEGYTF.

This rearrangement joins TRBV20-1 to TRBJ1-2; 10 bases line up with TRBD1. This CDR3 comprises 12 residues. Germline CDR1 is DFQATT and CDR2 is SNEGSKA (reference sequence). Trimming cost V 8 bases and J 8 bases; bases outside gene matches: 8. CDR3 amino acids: CSKHGTGVGYTF. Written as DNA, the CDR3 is TGCAGTAAACACGGGACAGGGGTCGGCTACACCTTC.

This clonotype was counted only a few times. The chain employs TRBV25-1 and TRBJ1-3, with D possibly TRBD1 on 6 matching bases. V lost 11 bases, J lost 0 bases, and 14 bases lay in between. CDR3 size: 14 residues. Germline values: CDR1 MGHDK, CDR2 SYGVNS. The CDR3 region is CAGRTESSGNTIYF. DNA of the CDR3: TGTGCCGGAAGGACAGAGAGCTCTGGAAACACCATATATTTT. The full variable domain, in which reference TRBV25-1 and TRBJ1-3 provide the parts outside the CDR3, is EADIYQTPRYLVIGTGKKITLECSQTMGHDKMYWYQQDPGMELHLIHYSYGVNSTEKGDLSSESTVSRIRTEHFPLTLESARPSHTSQYLCAGRTESSGNTIYFGEGSWLTVV.

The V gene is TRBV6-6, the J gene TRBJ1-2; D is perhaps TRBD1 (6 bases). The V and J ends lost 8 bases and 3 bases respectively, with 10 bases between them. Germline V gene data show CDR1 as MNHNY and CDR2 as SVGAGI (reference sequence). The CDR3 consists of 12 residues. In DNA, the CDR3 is TGTGCCAGCGGGGGCAACGACTATGGCTACACCTTC. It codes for CASGGNDYGYTF.

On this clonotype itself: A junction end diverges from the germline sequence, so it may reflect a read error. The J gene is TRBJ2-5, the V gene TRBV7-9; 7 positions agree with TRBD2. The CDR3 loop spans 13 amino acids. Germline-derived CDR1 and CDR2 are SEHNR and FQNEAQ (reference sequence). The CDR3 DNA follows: TGTCCCAGCAGCTCCGGGAGGAAAGAGACCCAGTACTTC. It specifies CPSSSGRKETQYF.

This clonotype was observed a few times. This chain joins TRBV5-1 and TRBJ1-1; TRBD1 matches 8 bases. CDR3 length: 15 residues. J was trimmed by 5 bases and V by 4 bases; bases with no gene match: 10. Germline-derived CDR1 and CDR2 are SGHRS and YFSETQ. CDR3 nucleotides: TGCGCCAGCAGCCACGGACAGGGAAAGGGGACTGAAGCTTTCTTT. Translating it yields CASSHGQGKGTEAFF.

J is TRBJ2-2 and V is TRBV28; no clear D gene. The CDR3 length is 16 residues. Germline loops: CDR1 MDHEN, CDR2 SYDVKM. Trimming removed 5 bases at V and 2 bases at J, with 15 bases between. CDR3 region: CASSDPSTINTGELFF. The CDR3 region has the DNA TGTGCCAGCAGTGACCCCTCCACCATAAACACCGGGGAGCTGTTTTTT. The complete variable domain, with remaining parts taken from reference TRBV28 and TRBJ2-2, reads DVKVTQSSRYLVKRTGEKVFLECVQDMDHENMFWYRQDPGLGLRLIYFSYDVKMKEKGDIPEGYSVSREKKERFSLILESASTNQTSMYLCASSDPSTINTGELFFGEGSRLTVL.

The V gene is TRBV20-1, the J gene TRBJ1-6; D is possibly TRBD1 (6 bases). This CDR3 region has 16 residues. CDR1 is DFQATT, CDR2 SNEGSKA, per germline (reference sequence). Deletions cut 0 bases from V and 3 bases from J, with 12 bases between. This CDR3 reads CSARDRGALYNSPLHF. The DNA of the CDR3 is TGCAGTGCTAGAGATCGGGGGGCTCTCTATAATTCACCCCTCCACTTT.

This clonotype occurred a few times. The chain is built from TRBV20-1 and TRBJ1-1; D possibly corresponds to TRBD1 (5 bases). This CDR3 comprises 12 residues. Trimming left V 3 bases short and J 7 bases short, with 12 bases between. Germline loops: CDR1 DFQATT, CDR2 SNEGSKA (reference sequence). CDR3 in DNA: TGCAGTGCTAGGTTTGAAGGGGTTGAAGCTTTCTTT. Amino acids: CSARFEGVEAFF.

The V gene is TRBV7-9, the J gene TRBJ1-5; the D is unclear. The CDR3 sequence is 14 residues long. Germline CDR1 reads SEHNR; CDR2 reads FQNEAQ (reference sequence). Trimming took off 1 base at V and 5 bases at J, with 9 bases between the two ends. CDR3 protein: CASSLGSGHQPQHF. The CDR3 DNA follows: TGTGCCAGCAGCTTAGGAAGTGGTCATCAGCCCCAGCATTTT. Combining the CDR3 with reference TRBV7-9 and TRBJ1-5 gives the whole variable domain DTGVSQNPRHKITKRGQNVTFRCDPISEHNRLYWYRQTLGQGPEFLTYFQNEAQLEKSRLLSDRFSAERPKGSFSTLEIQRTEQGDSAMYLCASSLGSGHQPQHFGDGTRLSIL.

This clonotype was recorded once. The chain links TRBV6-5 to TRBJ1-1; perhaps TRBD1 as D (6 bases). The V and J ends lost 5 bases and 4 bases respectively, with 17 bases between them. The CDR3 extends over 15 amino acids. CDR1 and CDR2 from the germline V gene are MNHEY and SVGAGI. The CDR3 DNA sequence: TGTGCCAGCAGTCCCCGGGGGGGCCGGCGCACTGAAGCTTTCTTT. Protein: CASSPRGGRRTEAFF.

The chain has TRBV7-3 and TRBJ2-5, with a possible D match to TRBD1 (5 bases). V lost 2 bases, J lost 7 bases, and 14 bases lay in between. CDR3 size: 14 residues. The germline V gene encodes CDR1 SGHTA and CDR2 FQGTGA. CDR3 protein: CASSLEPGFGTQYF. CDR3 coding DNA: TGTGCCAGCAGCTTAGAGCCAGGGTTCGGGACCCAGTACTTC. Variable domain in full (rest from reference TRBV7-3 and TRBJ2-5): GAGVSQTPSNKVTEKGKYVELRCDPISGHTALYWYRQSLGQGPEFLIYFQGTGAADDSGLPNDRFFAVRPEGSVSTLKIQRTERGDSAVYLCASSLEPGFGTQYFGPGTRLLVL.

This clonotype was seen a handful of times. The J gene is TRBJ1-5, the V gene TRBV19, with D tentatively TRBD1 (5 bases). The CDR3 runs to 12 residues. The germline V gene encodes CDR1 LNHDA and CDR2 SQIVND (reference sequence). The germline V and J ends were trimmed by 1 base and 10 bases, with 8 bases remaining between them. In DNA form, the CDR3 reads TGTGCCAGTAGTATAGGACAGAAACCCCAGCATTTT. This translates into CASSIGQKPQHF. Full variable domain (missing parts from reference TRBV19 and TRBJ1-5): DGGITQSPKYLFRKEGQNVTLSCEQNLNHDAMYWYRQDPGQGLRLIYYSQIVNDFQKGDIAEGYSVSREKKESFPLTVTSAQKNPTAFYLCASSIGQKPQHFGDGTRLSIL.

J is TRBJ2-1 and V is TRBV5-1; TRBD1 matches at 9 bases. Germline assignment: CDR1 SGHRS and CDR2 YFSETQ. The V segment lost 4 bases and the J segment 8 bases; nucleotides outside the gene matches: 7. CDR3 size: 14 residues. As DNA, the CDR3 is TGCGCCAGCAGCCCGGGGACAGGGACGTATGAGCAGTTCTTC. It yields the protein CASSPGTGTYEQFF.

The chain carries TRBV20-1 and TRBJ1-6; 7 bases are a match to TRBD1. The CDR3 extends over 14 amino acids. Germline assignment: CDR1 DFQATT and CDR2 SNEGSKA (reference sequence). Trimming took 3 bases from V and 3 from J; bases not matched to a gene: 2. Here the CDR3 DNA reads TGCAGTGCTAGGACAGGGATCTATAATTCACCCCTCCACTTT. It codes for CSARTGIYNSPLHF.